This TCR beta chain was found in a study of persistence of HIV-infected CD4 T cells. Turning to the study itself: Antigen stimulation activated a lower proportion of cells, more of them memory, than anti-CD3/anti-CD28 stimulation. General observations from the study: CMV- and Gag-responding cells had lower TCRbeta richness than CD3/CD28-responding cells.

Germline assignment: CDR1 MNHNS and CDR2 SASEGT. This CDR3 comprises 16 residues. The junction had 11 bases not matched to a gene; V was cut back by 4 bases and J by 7 bases. Anti-CD3/anti-CD28 beads served as a nonspecific positive control stimulus. Sorting of responding CD4+ T cells relied on upregulated CD40 ligand together with CD69. For around 17 hours, CD8-depleted PBMCs received anti-CD28/CD49d costimulation, a CD40-blocking antibody and enfuvirtide. Sequencing used immunoSEQ version 4 in survey mode. Assay: immunoSEQ multiplex PCR; the TCRdb copy retains only in-frame clones and omits some. The data contain fewer than 45,000 clones, approximately 90% of them singletons. As for this clone: Antigen unknown.

The sequences come from CD4+ T cells sorted from PBMCs after approximately 19-hour stimulation, collected from a patient who received antiretroviral therapy. The TCR was taken from an adult woman with HIV who was CMV-seropositive. This chain joins TRBV6-1 and TRBJ2-1, with 9 bases identical to TRBD1. The DNA of the CDR3 is TGTGCCAGCAGTGTTACCGGGACAGGGAGTTCTAATGAGCAGTTCTTC. It is translated as CASSVTGTGSSNEQFF.